This T cell receptor beta chain was recorded in a study of T-cell reconstitution after alpha-beta-depleted transplantation in children. Findings and caveats of the study: Several hundred expanded graft clones reportedly supplied alpha-beta T cells about two months after transplant.

This clonotype was counted a few times. What it binds is not known. This CDR3 contains 15 residues. The ends lost 0 bases at V and 8 bases at J; junction bases unmatched: 8. Germline values: CDR1 SGHRS, CDR2 YFSETQ. Unique molecular identifiers were incorporated into the prepared TCRbeta library. One entry per CDR3 protein results from TCRdb running MiXCR on the PCR reads. The sample yields a few hundred thousand distinct CDR3 sequences, roughly a quarter seen once. The rearrangement uses TRBV5-1 and TRBJ2-1; TRBD1 agrees at 7 bases. The receptor was derived from a boy in the first two years of life with Wiskott-Aldrich syndrome, due to receive a stem cell transplant. The sample was PBMCs, taken before TCRalphabeta/CD19-depleted stem cell transplant. The CDR3 region has the DNA TGCGCCAGCAGCTTGGCCATACGAGGGGGCTATGAGCAGTTCTTC. This codes for CASSLAIRGGYEQFF. Complete variable domain (other parts from reference TRBV5-1 and TRBJ2-1): KAGVTQTPRYLIKTRGQQVTLSCSPISGHRSVSWYQQTPGQGLQFLFEYFSETQRNKGNFPGRFSGRQFSNSRSEMNVSTLELGDSALYLCASSLAIRGGYEQFFGPGTRLTVL.